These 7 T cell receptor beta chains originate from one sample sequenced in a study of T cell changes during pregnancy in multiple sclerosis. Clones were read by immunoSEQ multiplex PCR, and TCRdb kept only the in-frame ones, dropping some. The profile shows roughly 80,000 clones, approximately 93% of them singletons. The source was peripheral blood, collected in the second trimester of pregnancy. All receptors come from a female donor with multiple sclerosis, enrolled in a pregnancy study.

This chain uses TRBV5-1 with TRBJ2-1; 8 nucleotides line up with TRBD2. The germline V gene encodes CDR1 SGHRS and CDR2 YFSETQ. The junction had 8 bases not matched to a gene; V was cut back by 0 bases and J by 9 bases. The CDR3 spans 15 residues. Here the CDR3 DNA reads TGCGCCAGCAGCTTGGCGGGGGGGGTTCTTGGTGAGCAGTTCTTC. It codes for CASSLAGGVLGEQFF. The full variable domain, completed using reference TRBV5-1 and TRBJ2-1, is KAGVTQTPRYLIKTRGQQVTLSCSPISGHRSVSWYQQTPGQGLQFLFEYFSETQRNKGNFPGRFSGRQFSNSRSEMNVSTLELGDSALYLCASSLAGGVLGEQFFGPGTRLTVL.

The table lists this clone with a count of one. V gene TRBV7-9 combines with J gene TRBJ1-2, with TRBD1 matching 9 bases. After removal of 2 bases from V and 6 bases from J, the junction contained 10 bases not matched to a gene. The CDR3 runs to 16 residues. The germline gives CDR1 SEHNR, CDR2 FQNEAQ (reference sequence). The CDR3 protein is CASSLWAGQGMDGYTF. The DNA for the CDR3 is TGTGCCAGCAGCTTATGGGCGGGACAGGGAATGGATGGCTACACCTTC.

The CDR3 DNA follows: TGTGCCAGTAGGGCGACAGAGAATGAATACTTGAACACCGGGGAGCTGTTTTTT. Residues: CASRATENEYLNTGELFF. This chain uses TRBV19 with TRBJ2-2, with D possibly being TRBD1 (5 bases). Trimming cost V 6 bases and J 1 base, with 21 bases left between them. This CDR3 is 18 amino acids long. From germline, CDR1 is LNHDA and CDR2 SQIVND (reference sequence). Using reference TRBV19 and TRBJ2-2 for the parts outside the CDR3, the full variable domain is DGGITQSPKYLFRKEGQNVTLSCEQNLNHDAMYWYRQDPGQGLRLIYYSQIVNDFQKGDIAEGYSVSREKKESFPLTVTSAQKNPTAFYLCASRATENEYLNTGELFFGEGSRLTVL.

The CDR3 nucleotides read TGTGCCAGCAGCGGAGGGACTAGCGGGTCGCTCAGGGGGGAGCTGTTTTTT. Its protein product is CASSGGTSGSLRGELFF. The genes are TRBV5-4 and TRBJ2-2; TRBD2 matches 12 bases. The V gene's germline CDR1 is SGHNT and CDR2 YYREEE (reference sequence). V shed 4 bases and J 8 bases; nucleotides not matched to a gene: 12. The CDR3 spans 17 residues.

The CDR3 sequence is CSVERGKTGTGELFF. The CDR3 DNA reads TGCAGCGTTGAACGGGGCAAGACAGGGACCGGGGAGCTGTTTTTT. This chain joins TRBV29-1 and TRBJ2-2, with 7 bases aligning to TRBD1. The CDR3 consists of 15 residues. V dropped 2 bases and J dropped 5; count of bases not matched to a gene: 8. Germline loops: CDR1 SQVTM, CDR2 ANQGSEA.

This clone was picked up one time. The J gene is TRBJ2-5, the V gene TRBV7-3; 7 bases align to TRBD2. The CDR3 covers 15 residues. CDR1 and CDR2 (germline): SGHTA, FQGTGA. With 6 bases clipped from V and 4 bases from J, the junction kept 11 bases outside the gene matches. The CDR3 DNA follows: TGTGCCAGCAGTCGCGGGGAGGGCACGGGAGAGACCCAGTACTTC. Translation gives CASSRGEGTGETQYF.

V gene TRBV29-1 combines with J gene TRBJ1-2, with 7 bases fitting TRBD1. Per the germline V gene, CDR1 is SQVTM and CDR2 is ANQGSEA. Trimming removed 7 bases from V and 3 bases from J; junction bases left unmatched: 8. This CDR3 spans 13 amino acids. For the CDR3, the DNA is TGCAGCGCCCCGACAGGGTCCGACTATGGCTACACCTTC. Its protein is CSAPTGSDYGYTF.